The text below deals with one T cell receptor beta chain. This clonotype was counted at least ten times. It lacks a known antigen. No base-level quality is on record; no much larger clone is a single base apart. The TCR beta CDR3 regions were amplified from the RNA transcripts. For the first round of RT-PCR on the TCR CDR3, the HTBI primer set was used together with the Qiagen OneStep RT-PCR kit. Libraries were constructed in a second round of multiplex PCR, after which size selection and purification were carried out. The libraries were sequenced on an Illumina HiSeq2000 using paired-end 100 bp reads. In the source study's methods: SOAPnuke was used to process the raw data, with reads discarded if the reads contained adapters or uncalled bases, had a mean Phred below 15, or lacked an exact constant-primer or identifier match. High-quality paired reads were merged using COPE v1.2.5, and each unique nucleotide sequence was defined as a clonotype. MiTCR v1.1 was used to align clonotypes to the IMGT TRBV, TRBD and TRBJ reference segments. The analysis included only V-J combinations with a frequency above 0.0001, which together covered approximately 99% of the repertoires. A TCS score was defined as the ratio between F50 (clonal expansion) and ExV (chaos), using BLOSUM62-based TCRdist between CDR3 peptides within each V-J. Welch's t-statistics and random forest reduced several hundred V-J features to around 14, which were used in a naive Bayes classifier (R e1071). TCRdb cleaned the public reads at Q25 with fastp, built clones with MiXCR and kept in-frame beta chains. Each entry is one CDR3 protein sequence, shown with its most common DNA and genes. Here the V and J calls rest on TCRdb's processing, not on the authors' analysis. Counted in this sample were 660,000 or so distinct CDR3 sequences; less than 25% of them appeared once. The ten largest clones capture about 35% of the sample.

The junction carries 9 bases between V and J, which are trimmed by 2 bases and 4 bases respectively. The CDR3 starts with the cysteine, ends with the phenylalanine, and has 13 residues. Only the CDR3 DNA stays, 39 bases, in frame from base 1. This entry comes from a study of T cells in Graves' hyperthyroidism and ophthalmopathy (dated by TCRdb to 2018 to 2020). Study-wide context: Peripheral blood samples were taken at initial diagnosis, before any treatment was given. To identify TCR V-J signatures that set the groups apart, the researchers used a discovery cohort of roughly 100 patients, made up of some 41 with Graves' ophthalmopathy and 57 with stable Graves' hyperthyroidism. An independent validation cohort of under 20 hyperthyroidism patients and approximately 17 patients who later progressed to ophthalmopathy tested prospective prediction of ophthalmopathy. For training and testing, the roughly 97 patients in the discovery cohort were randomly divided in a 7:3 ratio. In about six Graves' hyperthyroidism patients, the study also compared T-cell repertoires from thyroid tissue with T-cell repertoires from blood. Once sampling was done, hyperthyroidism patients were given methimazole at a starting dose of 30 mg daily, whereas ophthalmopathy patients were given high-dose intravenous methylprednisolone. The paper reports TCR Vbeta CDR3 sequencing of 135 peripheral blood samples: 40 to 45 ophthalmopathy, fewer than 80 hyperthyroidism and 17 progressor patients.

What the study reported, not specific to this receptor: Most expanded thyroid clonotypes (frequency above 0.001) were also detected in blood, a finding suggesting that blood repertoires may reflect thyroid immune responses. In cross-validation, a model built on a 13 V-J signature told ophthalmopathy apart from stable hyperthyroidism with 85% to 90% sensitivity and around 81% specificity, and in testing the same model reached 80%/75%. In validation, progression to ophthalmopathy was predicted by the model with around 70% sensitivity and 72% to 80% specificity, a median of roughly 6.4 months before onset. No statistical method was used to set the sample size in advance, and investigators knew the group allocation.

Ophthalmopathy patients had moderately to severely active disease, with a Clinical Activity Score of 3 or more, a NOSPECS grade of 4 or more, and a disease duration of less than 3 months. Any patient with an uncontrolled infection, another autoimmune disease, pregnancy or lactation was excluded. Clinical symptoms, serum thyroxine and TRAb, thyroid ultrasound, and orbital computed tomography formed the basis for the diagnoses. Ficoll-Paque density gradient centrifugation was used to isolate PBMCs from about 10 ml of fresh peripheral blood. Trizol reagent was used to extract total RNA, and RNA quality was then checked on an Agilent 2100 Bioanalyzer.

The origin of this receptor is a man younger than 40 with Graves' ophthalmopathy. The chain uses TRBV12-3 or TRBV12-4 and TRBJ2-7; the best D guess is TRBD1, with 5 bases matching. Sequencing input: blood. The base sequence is TGTGCCAGCAGTTTACAGGGTCGGTACGAGCAGTACTTC. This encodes CASSLQGRYEQYF.